This passage covers 10 T cell receptor beta chains from one sample sequenced in a study of blood T cell repertoires in COVID-19. Here immunoSEQ multiplex PCR was the method, and the copy in TCRdb shows in-frame clones only, minus some. The table shows some 80,000 clones, with roughly 84% occurring only once. The sequenced material came from peripheral blood. These receptors came from a woman older than 75 in a cohort sampled during active or convalescent COVID-19.

The CDR3, as DNA: TGCGCCAGCAGTGAGTCCCCGGGACAGCTTCCCACTGAAGCTTTCTTT. This gives the protein CASSESPGQLPTEAFF. The rearrangement links TRBV10-1 to TRBJ1-1, with 7 bases that match TRBD1. Germline loops: CDR1 WNHNN, CDR2 SYGVQD (reference sequence). This CDR3 has 16 residues. The V gene end was trimmed by 0 bases and the J gene end by 4 bases; junction bases not matched to a gene: 8.

The genes are TRBV18 and TRBJ1-2, with TRBD1 identical over 8 bases. With V trimmed by 2 bases and J by 4 bases, 15 bases remained unmatched. Germline V CDR1 and CDR2: KGHSH, LQKENI. The CDR3 totals 18 residues. CDR3 protein: CASSPSKAGTGAFYGYTF. The CDR3 DNA reads TGTGCCAGCTCACCATCCAAGGCTGGGACAGGAGCCTTCTATGGCTACACCTTC.

The chain combines TRBV6-5 with TRBJ2-3, with unresolved D. Germline V gives CDR1 MNHEY, CDR2 SVGAGI. The CDR3 has 15 residues. With 2 bases removed from V and 3 bases from J, the gap between germline ends came to 12 bases. CDR3 coding DNA: TGTGCCAGCAGTTACCTCCTAGATGGGACAGATACGCAGTATTTT. This gives the protein CASSYLLDGTDTQYF.

The J gene is TRBJ2-3, the V gene TRBV28; 13 nucleotides line up with TRBD2. Germline values: CDR1 MDHEN, CDR2 SYDVKM. The CDR3 length is 15 residues. Losses at the gene ends were 6 bases for V and 6 bases for J; bases not matched to a gene: 6. The CDR3 sequence is CASSTSGRAEDTQYF. The CDR3, as DNA: TGTGCCAGCAGCACTAGCGGGAGGGCGGAGGATACGCAGTATTTT.

The CDR3 reads CASGVGTRGETQYF. CDR3 sequence (DNA): TGTGCCAGCGGGGTGGGGACTAGAGGGGAGACCCAGTACTTC. The chain joins TRBV6-5 to TRBJ2-5; TRBD2 agrees at 8 bases. The CDR3 length is 14 residues. The germline V gene encodes CDR1 MNHEY and CDR2 SVGAGI. V shed 8 bases, J shed 5 bases, and the junction held 10 bases outside the gene matches.

This clone has more than one count but fewer than ten. The genes are TRBV28 and TRBJ1-5, with 7 nucleotides matching TRBD1. The junction had 15 bases not matched to a gene; V was cut back by 8 bases and J by 2 bases. Germline CDR1 is MDHEN and CDR2 is SYDVKM. The CDR3 sequence is 17 residues long. This chain's CDR3 is CASFDRVRRVGNQPQHF. The CDR3 DNA sequence: TGTGCCAGCTTCGACAGGGTTAGAAGGGTGGGCAATCAGCCCCAGCATTTT.

This clone was found a few times. The V and J genes are TRBV6-5 and TRBJ2-5, with 8 positions matching TRBD2. Unmatched junction bases numbered 9, after V lost 6 bases and J lost 6 bases. CDR1 and CDR2 (germline): MNHEY, SVGAGI. The CDR3 spans 14 residues. DNA of the CDR3: TGTGCCAGCAGGCCGGGGGGGTCCCACCAGACCCAGTACTTC. It codes for CASRPGGSHQTQYF.

The chain employs TRBV10-3 and TRBJ2-5, with 10 positions matching TRBD2. J lost 2 bases, V lost 5 bases, and 8 bases had no gene match. This CDR3 has 16 residues. Germline CDR1 reads ENHRY; CDR2 reads SYGVKD. In DNA, the CDR3 is TGTGCCATCAGTCCGGGGACAGCGGGAGGGCAAGAGACCCAGTACTTC. It is translated as CAISPGTAGGQETQYF.

In this sample, this clone turned up a few times. The rearrangement joins TRBV5-1 to TRBJ1-2; 7 bases agree with TRBD1. CDR1 SGHRS and CDR2 YFSETQ come from the germline V gene. The CDR3 extends over 14 amino acids. J gave up 0 bases and V 6 bases, and 5 bases lay outside the gene matches. The CDR3 DNA reads as TGCGCCAGCACCCGGGACAGAACTAACTATGGCTACACCTTC. Amino acid sequence: CASTRDRTNYGYTF.

The chain combines TRBV6-5 with TRBJ1-1, with 7 bases matching TRBD1. The length of the CDR3 is 15 residues. J was trimmed by 1 base and V by 2 bases; bases with no gene match: 4. Germline CDR1 and CDR2: MNHEY and SVGAGI. Here the CDR3 DNA reads TGTGCCAGCAGTTACGCCGGGACAGAGAACACTGAAGCTTTCTTT. It encodes CASSYAGTENTEAFF.